The rows below give T cell receptor beta chains drawn from one sample of a study of control samples from healthy donors and cancer patients. Measured with immunoSEQ multiplex PCR; TCRdb has only the in-frame clones, and not every one. The repertoire holds approximately 150,000 clones, with about 90% as singletons. The material sequenced was blood. The receptors derive from a woman between 40 and 55 years old in good health. The CDR3 runs from the conserved cysteine through the conserved F or W. A D gene is named only where the DNA matches it firmly. Size is omitted from some rows. Given values are once, few, many or a class for expanded clones.

d_gene	v_gene	j_gene	abundance	CDR3aa	CDR3nt
-	TRBV4-1	TRBJ1-2	-	CASSHAGDYGYTF	TGCGCCAGCAGCCATGCAGGGGATTATGGCTACACCTTC
TRBD2	TRBV6-6	TRBJ2-1	-	CASSLRGAGGPGNEQFF	TGTGCCAGCAGTCTCCGCGGAGCGGGGGGGCCGGGGAATGAGCAGTTCTTC
-	TRBV27	TRBJ1-1	-	CASSLYRNTEAFF	TGTGCCAGCAGTTTATATAGGAACACTGAAGCTTTCTTT
TRBD1	TRBV7-6	TRBJ2-6	once	CASSLEGAEANVLTF	TGTGCCAGCAGCTTAGAGGGGGCGGAGGCCAACGTCCTGACTTTC
TRBD2	TRBV7-9	TRBJ2-1	-	CASSYSGTSNYNEQFF	TGTGCCAGCAGCTACTCCGGGACTAGCAACTACAATGAGCAGTTCTTC
-	TRBV5-6	TRBJ1-2	-	CASRRLRTVSYGYTF	TGTGCCAGCAGACGACTAAGGACAGTCAGTTATGGCTACACCTTC
TRBD2	TRBV4-1	TRBJ2-2	-	CASSRVGGGAFFTGELFF	TGCGCCAGCAGCCGAGTTGGCGGGGGGGCATTCTTCACCGGGGAGCTGTTTTTT
-	TRBV10-3	TRBJ1-2	-	CAISDFWGELGYGYTF	TGTGCCATCAGCGACTTTTGGGGGGAACTTGGCTATGGCTACACCTTC
-	TRBV7-9	TRBJ2-1	-	CASSLLRDSSNEQFF	TGTGCCAGCAGCTTACTCCGGGACTCCTCCAATGAGCAGTTCTTC
TRBD1	TRBV28	TRBJ1-2	-	CASSLQGAVGYTF	TGTGCCAGCAGTCTACAGGGGGCTGTAGGCTACACCTTC
TRBD1	TRBV27	TRBJ2-7	-	CASSFGTGGSEQYF	TGTGCCAGCAGTTTCGGGACAGGGGGCTCCGAGCAGTACTTC
-	TRBV27	TRBJ1-1	-	CASSFDAGTHPVAFF	TGTGCCAGCAGTTTCGATGCCGGGACTCATCCAGTCGCTTTCTTT
-	TRBV6-2/TRBV6-3	TRBJ2-1	-	CASSHPNEQFF	TGTGCCAGCAGTCACCCAAATGAGCAGTTCTTC
-	TRBV7-6	TRBJ1-5	-	CASSLGTYQPQHF	TGTGCCAGCAGCTTAGGGACTTATCAGCCCCAGCATTTT
TRBD1	TRBV5-5	TRBJ1-6	few	CASSLAGTENSPLHF	TGTGCCAGCAGCTTGGCCGGGACAGAGAATTCACCCCTCCACTTT
TRBD1	TRBV9	TRBJ1-4	-	CASSVSGGNEKLFF	TGTGCCAGCAGCGTATCAGGGGGTAATGAAAAACTGTTTTTT
-	TRBV29-1	TRBJ1-1	-	CSVGGMNTEAFF	TGCAGCGTTGGAGGGATGAACACTGAAGCTTTCTTT
-	TRBV7-9	TRBJ1-4	once	CASSSPGGEGGEKLFF	TGTGCCAGCAGCTCCCCCGGCGGAGAGGGGGGTGAAAAACTGTTTTTT
-	TRBV14	TRBJ2-2	few	CASSQVVGGNTGELFF	TGTGCCAGCAGCCAAGTCGTCGGGGGGAACACCGGGGAGCTGTTTTTT
TRBD1	TRBV5-1	TRBJ1-2	once	CASSLDVGGWGYTF	TGCGCCAGCAGCTTGGACGTAGGGGGCTGGGGCTACACCTTC
TRBD1	TRBV5-1	TRBJ2-3	-	CASSSQGQHTDTQYF	TGCGCCAGCAGCTCTCAGGGACAGCACACAGATACGCAGTATTTT
TRBD2	TRBV12-5	TRBJ2-3	-	CASHSGGADTQYF	TGTGCTAGCCATAGCGGGGGGGCCGATACGCAGTATTTT
TRBD1	TRBV7-2	TRBJ1-5	-	CASSGTGTGYNQPQHF	TGTGCCAGCAGCGGTACCGGGACAGGGTACAATCAGCCCCAGCATTTT
TRBD1	TRBV6-6	TRBJ1-1	-	CASRGQAEAFF	TGTGCCAGCAGAGGACAGGCTGAAGCTTTCTTT
-	TRBV5-1	TRBJ1-4	-	CASSLLPANEKLFF	TGCGCCAGCAGCTTGCTGCCAGCTAATGAAAAACTGTTTTTT
-	TRBV24-1	TRBJ1-2	-	CATSAPRARGNYGYTF	TGTGCCACCAGTGCTCCCCGCGCCAGGGGCAACTATGGCTACACCTTC
-	TRBV4-1	TRBJ2-7	-	CASSQNSQQYEQYF	TGCGCCAGCAGCCAAAATTCTCAGCAGTACGAGCAGTACTTC
TRBD1	TRBV5-1	TRBJ2-2	-	CASSLMGQGNTGELFF	TGCGCCAGCAGCTTGATGGGACAGGGAAACACCGGGGAGCTGTTTTTT
-	TRBV10-3	TRBJ2-7	-	CAISLNSYEQYF	TGTGCCATCAGCCTAAACTCCTACGAGCAGTACTTC
TRBD2	TRBV5-4	TRBJ2-3	-	CASSLFGSGGTSTDTQYF	TGTGCCAGCAGCTTGTTCGGTAGCGGGGGGACCAGCACAGATACGCAGTATTTT
-	TRBV6-6	TRBJ1-2	few	CATRVGTDGYTF	TGTGCCACCCGAGTAGGGACGGATGGCTACACCTTC
-	TRBV19	TRBJ2-7	once	CASSLATSYEQYF	TGTGCCAGTAGCCTTGCCACGAGTTACGAGCAGTACTTC
-	TRBV6-4	TRBJ1-6	-	CASSDSAGGSPLHF	TGTGCCAGCAGTGACTCGGCAGGCGGTTCACCCCTCCACTTT
-	TRBV12-5	TRBJ1-2	-	CASGLVSGHYGYTF	TGTGCTAGTGGTTTGGTCTCGGGGCACTATGGCTACACCTTC
-	TRBV6-5	TRBJ1-5	few	CASSFGRGNQPQHF	TGTGCCAGCAGTTTCGGAAGGGGCAATCAGCCCCAGCATTTT
-	TRBV7-9	TRBJ2-2	-	CASSFTVTGELFF	TGTGCCAGCAGCTTTACCGTAACCGGGGAGCTGTTTTTT
-	TRBV5-1	TRBJ2-1	once	CASSLVAGEAYNEQFF	TGCGCCAGCAGCTTGGTAGCAGGGGAAGCCTACAATGAGCAGTTCTTC
-	TRBV5-8	TRBJ1-1	-	CASSLRYAPEAFF	TGTGCCAGCAGCTTAAGGTACGCCCCTGAAGCTTTCTTT
TRBD1	TRBV7-6	TRBJ2-1	-	CASSSGTGAFNEQFF	TGTGCCAGCAGCTCCGGGACAGGGGCGTTCAATGAGCAGTTCTTC
-	TRBV5-4	TRBJ2-7	-	CASSLAGGLAQYEQYF	TGTGCCAGCAGCTTGGCGGGCGGGCTAGCTCAATACGAGCAGTACTTC
TRBD1	TRBV7-8	TRBJ1-6	-	CASSSDRGSSYNSPLHF	TGTGCCAGCAGCTCCGACAGGGGGAGCTCCTATAATTCACCCCTCCACTTT
TRBD2	TRBV5-5	TRBJ2-1	-	CASSLPSGGAFNEQFF	TGTGCCAGCAGCTTGCCCAGCGGGGGGGCCTTCAATGAGCAGTTCTTC
TRBD2	TRBV7-2	TRBJ2-3	-	CASSSWTSGGADTQYF	TGTGCCAGCAGCTCATGGACTAGCGGGGGGGCAGATACGCAGTATTTT
-	TRBV4-1	TRBJ2-3	-	CASSQVGLDVDTQYF	TGCGCCAGCAGCCAAGTGGGTCTAGATGTGGATACGCAGTATTTT
-	TRBV21-1	TRBJ2-7	-	CARTPPGRGPSCYEQYF	TGTGCCAGGACCCCTCCGGGCAGGGGGCCGTCTTGTTACGAGCAGTACTTC
-	TRBV6-5	TRBJ2-7	-	CASSYTTGVQQYF	TGTGCCAGCAGTTACACCACAGGCGTGCAGCAGTACTTC
-	TRBV6-5	TRBJ1-1	-	CASSLPGAGRAFF	TGTGCCAGCAGCCTCCCCGGAGCCGGAAGGGCTTTCTTT
TRBD2	TRBV9	TRBJ2-6	-	CASSGAGGGANVLTF	TGTGCCAGCAGCGGAGCGGGGGGTGGGGCCAACGTCCTGACTTTC
TRBD2	TRBV11-2	TRBJ2-1	-	CASSPTLAGEIYNEQFF	TGTGCCAGCAGCCCTACCTTAGCGGGGGAGATCTACAATGAGCAGTTCTTC
-	TRBV18	TRBJ2-1	-	CASSLGDGRNEQFF	TGTGCCAGCTCATTGGGGGATGGGCGCAATGAGCAGTTCTTC
-	TRBV10-2	TRBJ2-7	-	CASSETGQGSLYEQYF	TGCGCCAGCAGTGAGACCGGGCAGGGATCCCTCTACGAGCAGTACTTC
TRBD1	TRBV15	TRBJ1-4	-	CATRPPGQGEKLFF	TGTGCCACCAGGCCGCCGGGACAGGGTGAAAAACTGTTTTTT
-	TRBV29-1	TRBJ2-3	-	CSVVPGVTDTQYF	TGCAGCGTTGTCCCGGGGGTTACAGATACGCAGTATTTT
-	TRBV9	TRBJ2-3	-	CASSVGSRTGTDTQYF	TGTGCCAGCAGCGTAGGGTCCCGGACAGGCACAGATACGCAGTATTTT
-	TRBV4-1	TRBJ2-1	-	CASSQDSASSYNEQFF	TGCGCCAGCAGCCAAGATTCGGCCTCAAGCTACAATGAGCAGTTCTTC
-	TRBV5-4	TRBJ1-2	-	CASSSVWGYTF	TGTGCCAGCAGCTCCGTGTGGGGCTACACCTTC
-	TRBV7-2	TRBJ2-1	-	CASSLSWGAYNEQFF	TGTGCCAGCAGCTTATCGTGGGGGGCTTACAATGAGCAGTTCTTC
-	TRBV29-1	TRBJ2-1	-	CSAATSSYNEQFF	TGCAGCGCCGCGACCAGCTCCTACAATGAGCAGTTCTTC
-	TRBV4-1	TRBJ1-2	-	CASSQESTNYGYTF	TGCGCCAGCAGCCAAGAGTCCACTAACTATGGCTACACCTTC